The rows below give T cell receptor beta chains drawn from one sample of a study of cytomegalovirus exposure and HLA in healthy donors. Profiling relied on immunoSEQ multiplex PCR, and the TCRdb table lists in-frame clones only, not all of them. The table includes tens of thousands of clones, about 95% detected once. Sequenced sample: PBMCs. The source is a woman aged 18-29 years in good health and CMV-seronegative. Both conserved end residues are part of each CDR3. D genes are given only for firm matches. Size is omitted from some rows. Given values are once, few, many or a class for expanded clones.

V	size	D	J	DNA	CDR3
TRBV7-2	NA	NA	TRBJ2-7	TGTGCCAGCAGCTTAGCGGGCAGGGCGATGTCCTACGAGCAGTACTTC	CASSLAGRAMSYEQYF
TRBV14	NA	TRBD2	TRBJ2-3	TGTGCCAGCAGCCAAATCTATTCGGCGGGAGGGTTTAGCACAGATACGCAGTATTTT	CASSQIYSAGGFSTDTQYF
TRBV6-1	NA	NA	TRBJ2-7	TGTGCCAGCAGTGTCGAGCCGGGGGAGGAGCAGTACTTC	CASSVEPGEEQYF
TRBV9	NA	NA	TRBJ2-7	TGTGCCAGCAGCGTAGCACTAAAAGACTACGAGCAGTACTTC	CASSVALKDYEQYF
TRBV19	NA	TRBD2	TRBJ2-5	TGTGCCAGTGAAAAGCGGGGGGGCCTTGGAGAGACCCAGTACTTC	CASEKRGGLGETQYF
TRBV25-1	NA	NA	TRBJ1-5	TGTGCCAGCAGTAACCAGGGGACTCAGCCCCAGCATTTT	CASSNQGTQPQHF
TRBV10-3	NA	NA	TRBJ2-5	TGTGCCATCAGTGATCCCTCAGGGGGGACAGCCGAAGAGACCCAGTACTTC	CAISDPSGGTAEETQYF
TRBV27	NA	NA	TRBJ2-7	TGTGCCAGCAGTTACAGGGTTGCCTACGAGCAGTACTTC	CASSYRVAYEQYF
TRBV2	once	NA	TRBJ1-4	TGTGCCAGCAGGGGGACGGGAGCGAACCTTAATGAAAAACTGTTTTTT	CASRGTGANLNEKLFF
TRBV5-4	NA	TRBD2	TRBJ2-2	TGTGCCAGCATTAGCGGGGGGAACACCGGGGAGCTGTTTTTT	CASISGGNTGELFF
TRBV2	NA	TRBD1	TRBJ2-7	TGTGCCAGCAGTGGACAGGGAAGGTACGAGCAGTACTTC	CASSGQGRYEQYF
TRBV7-8	NA	NA	TRBJ2-3	TGTGCCAGCAGCCACGGGGGGCGAGATACGCAGTATTTT	CASSHGGRDTQYF
TRBV10-1	NA	TRBD2	TRBJ2-5	TGCGCCAGCAGTGAGTCAGTGGGGAGGGTAGAGACCCAGTACTTC	CASSESVGRVETQYF
TRBV2	once	NA	TRBJ1-5	TGTGCCAGCAGTGAAGCGCTGGGGGGGAAATTTGAGCCCCAGCATTTT	CASSEALGGKFEPQHF
TRBV19	NA	NA	TRBJ2-7	TGTGCCAGTAGTATAGACCCGGAGACAGGAACCTACGAGCAGTACTTC	CASSIDPETGTYEQYF
TRBV5-4	NA	NA	TRBJ1-3	TGTGCCAGCAGCTTGCAGGCACACTCTGGAAACACCATATATTTT	CASSLQAHSGNTIYF
TRBV7-9	NA	TRBD2	TRBJ2-2	TGTGCCAGCAGCCCCTGGACTAGCGGCCCGAACACCGGGGAGCTGTTTTTT	CASSPWTSGPNTGELFF
TRBV9	once	TRBD2	TRBJ2-7	TGTGCCAGCAGCCCCCGACTAGCGGGAGAGAAAGGTGAGCAGTACTTC	CASSPRLAGEKGEQYF
TRBV7-8	NA	NA	TRBJ2-3	TGTGCCAGCACCGCAGGGAGGCAGACAGATACGCAGTATTTT	CASTAGRQTDTQYF
TRBV20-1	NA	NA	TRBJ1-2	TGCAGTGTCTTGGGGGCCGGGGGCTACACCTTC	CSVLGAGGYTF
TRBV28	NA	TRBD1	TRBJ1-1	TGTGCCAGCAGTTCCTCTACAGGGGTGGGAACTGAAGCTTTCTTT	CASSSSTGVGTEAFF
TRBV4-1	NA	TRBD2	TRBJ2-2	TGCGCCAGCAGCCGCGGGGGGACCGAGCCCCGGGAGCTGTTTTTT	CASSRGGTEPRELFF
TRBV2	NA	NA	TRBJ2-5	TGTGCCAGCAGTGATATCTCGGGCCAAGAGACCCAGTACTTC	CASSDISGQETQYF
TRBV9	NA	TRBD1	TRBJ2-1	TGTGCCAGCAGCGCTCCCCGGACAGGTAACAATGAGCAGTTCTTC	CASSAPRTGNNEQFF
TRBV6-5	NA	TRBD2	TRBJ2-3	TGTGCCAGCAGTTACCAACTAGCGGGAGCTGAGCAGTATTTT	CASSYQLAGAEQYF
TRBV28	NA	TRBD1	TRBJ2-7	TGTGCCAGCAGTTCCCGGGACAGGGGGCTCGAGCAGTACTTC	CASSSRDRGLEQYF
TRBV28	NA	TRBD1	TRBJ1-4	TGTGCCAGCAGGGGGACAGTAGAAAAACTGTTTTTT	CASRGTVEKLFF
TRBV28	NA	NA	TRBJ2-1	TGTGCCAGCAGTTTTTTTGGGCCAGCGGAAGAGCAGTTCTTC	CASSFFGPAEEQFF
TRBV25-1	NA	TRBD1	TRBJ1-1	TGTGCCAGCAGTGAGGTGGGACAGGGACTGAGTACTGAAGCTTTCTTT	CASSEVGQGLSTEAFF
TRBV4-1	NA	TRBD2	TRBJ2-1	TGCGCCAGCAGCCCACGACTAGCGGGCTCCTACAATGAGCAGTTCTTC	CASSPRLAGSYNEQFF
TRBV6-1	NA	NA	TRBJ2-3	TGTGCCAGCAGCTCGAAGAGGACAGATACGCAGTATTTT	CASSSKRTDTQYF
TRBV7-9	NA	TRBD2	TRBJ2-1	TGTGCCAGCAGCCCCTCCCTAGCGGGGGGTCCCTACAATGAGCAGTTCTTC	CASSPSLAGGPYNEQFF
TRBV20-1	once	NA	TRBJ2-7	TGCAGTGCGCAGGGGGGCGGCGAGCAGTACTTC	CSAQGGGEQYF
TRBV5-1	NA	TRBD1	TRBJ2-7	TGCGCCAGCAGCTTAATAGGGACAGGGGACTACGAGCAGTACTTC	CASSLIGTGDYEQYF
TRBV10-3	NA	TRBD2	TRBJ2-1	TGTGCCATCAGTGAGTCCCTAGCGGGGGGGAAAGAGCAGTTCTTC	CAISESLAGGKEQFF
TRBV6-5	NA	NA	TRBJ2-7	TGTGCCAGCAGTTACTCAGGAGCCTACGAGCAGTACTTC	CASSYSGAYEQYF
TRBV30	once	TRBD1	TRBJ1-2	TGTGCCTGGAGGGCCAGGGGGAACTATGGCTACACCTTC	CAWRARGNYGYTF
TRBV5-6	NA	NA	TRBJ2-1	TGTGCCAGCAGCTTGGCCGTAAACACCTACAATGAGCAGTTCTTC	CASSLAVNTYNEQFF
TRBV27	NA	NA	TRBJ2-4	TGTGCCAGCAGTTTAGATGCAGGCCTAGCCAAAAACATTCAGTACTTC	CASSLDAGLAKNIQYF